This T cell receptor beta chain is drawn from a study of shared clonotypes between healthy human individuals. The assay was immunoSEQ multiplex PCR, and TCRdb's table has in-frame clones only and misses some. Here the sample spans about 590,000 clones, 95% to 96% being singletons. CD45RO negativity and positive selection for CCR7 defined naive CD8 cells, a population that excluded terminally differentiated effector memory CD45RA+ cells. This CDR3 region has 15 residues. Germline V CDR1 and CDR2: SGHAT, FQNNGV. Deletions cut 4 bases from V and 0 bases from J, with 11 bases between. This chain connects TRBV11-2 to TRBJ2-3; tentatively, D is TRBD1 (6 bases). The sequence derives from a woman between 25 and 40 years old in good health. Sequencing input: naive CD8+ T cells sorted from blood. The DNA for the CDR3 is TGTGCCAGCAGCTCGTGGACAGATAGCACAGATACGCAGTATTTT. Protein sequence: CASSSWTDSTDTQYF.